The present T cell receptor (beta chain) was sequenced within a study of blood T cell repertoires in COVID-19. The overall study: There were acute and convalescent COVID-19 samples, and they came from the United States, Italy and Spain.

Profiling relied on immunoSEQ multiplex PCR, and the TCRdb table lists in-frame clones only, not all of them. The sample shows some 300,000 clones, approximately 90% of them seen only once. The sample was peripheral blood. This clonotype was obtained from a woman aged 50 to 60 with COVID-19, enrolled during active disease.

The CDR3 DNA follows: TGTGCCAGCAACCACGGTCCCGGGACTACATACAATGAGCAGTTCTTC. Translating gives CASNHGPGTTYNEQFF. J is TRBJ2-1 and V is TRBV3-1 (or the pseudogene TRBV3-2), with 7 bases that match TRBD2. Germline V lookup: CDR1 LGHDT, CDR2 YNNKEL (reference sequence). Trimming took 7 bases from V and 4 from J; bases not matched to a gene: 13. The CDR3 is 16 amino acids.